A single sample gave rise to the 26 T cell receptor beta chains below, sequenced in a study of blood T cell repertoires in COVID-19 (dated by TCRdb to 2020 to 2021). Library prep was done by the immunoSEQ multiplex PCR assay. TCRdb provides this immuneACCESS table in a form limited to in-frame rearrangements. Some clones are lacking; in checked studies, under half of them reflect an unresolved V gene, and why the rest are absent is not known. This sample holds about 260,000 clones; 84% were observed only once. The leading ten clones occupy 1.5% to 1.9% of the sample. Sequenced: peripheral blood. The source is a middle-aged woman who had recovered from COVID-19.

CDR3 sequence (DNA): TGTGCCAGCAGTTTATCCAGGGTTCCCTACGAGCAGTACTTC. Its protein product is CASSLSRVPYEQYF. The chain has TRBV28 and TRBJ2-7, with a possible D match to TRBD1 (5 bases). With 1 base removed from V and 2 bases from J, the gap between germline ends came to 9 bases. This CDR3 is 14 amino acids long. The germline V gene has CDR1 MDHEN and CDR2 SYDVKM.

J is TRBJ2-1 and V is TRBV6-4, with 7 bases matching TRBD1. Per the germline V gene, CDR1 is MRHNA and CDR2 is SNTAGT. V gave up 5 bases and J gave up 2 bases; unmatched junction bases: 6. This CDR3 comprises 15 residues. CDR3 DNA: TGTGCCAGCAGTCTGGACAGGTGGGCCTACAATGAGCAGTTCTTC. Protein product: CASSLDRWAYNEQFF.

This chain links TRBV6-1 with TRBJ2-1, with a tentative D call TRBD1 (5 bases). The CDR3 covers 15 residues. The V end lost 2 bases, the J end lost 0 bases, and 8 bases lay between the germline ends. Germline V gene sequence: CDR1 MNHNS, CDR2 SASEGT. CDR3 residues: CASSESQGSYNEQFF. In nucleotides, the CDR3 is TGTGCCAGCAGTGAAAGTCAGGGCTCCTACAATGAGCAGTTCTTC.

The genes are TRBV19 and TRBJ2-4; possibly TRBD2 for D (5 bases). This CDR3 is 14 amino acids long. Germline values: CDR1 LNHDA, CDR2 SQIVND (reference sequence). The V end was cut by 3 bases, the J end by 4 bases, with 10 bases between. CDR3 loop: CASSMSSWKNIQYF. The CDR3 DNA follows: TGTGCCAGTAGTATGTCTAGCTGGAAAAACATTCAGTACTTC.

The chain combines TRBV7-9 with TRBJ1-5; D is perhaps TRBD1 (6 bases). The germline V gene encodes CDR1 SEHNR and CDR2 FQNEAQ (reference sequence). Trimming took 5 bases from V and 0 from J, leaving 14 bases between them. This CDR3 comprises 16 residues. CDR3 nucleotides: TGTGCCAGCAGCCCCGGACAGACTTATAGCAATCAGCCCCAGCATTTT. Protein product: CASSPGQTYSNQPQHF.

This chain connects TRBV28 to TRBJ2-3; TRBD2 agrees at 11 bases. The CDR3 is 15 residues long. In germline, CDR1 is MDHEN, CDR2 SYDVKM. V trimming: 6 bases; J trimming: 0 bases; junction bases outside the gene matches: 2. The CDR3 here is CASRRLAGSTDTQYF. CDR3 DNA: TGTGCCAGCAGAAGACTAGCGGGGAGCACAGATACGCAGTATTTT.

The chain combines TRBV5-1 with TRBJ2-3; perhaps TRBD2 as D (6 bases). The CDR3 sequence is 14 residues long. V lost 4 bases and J 9 bases, leaving 18 bases between the germline ends. Looked up from germline, CDR1 is SGHRS and CDR2 is YFSETQ. CDR3 in DNA: TGCGCCAGCAGCCTGGGACTCTCAGAGAGGACGCAGTATTTT. Protein: CASSLGLSERTQYF.

This chain uses TRBV25-1 with TRBJ2-4; perhaps TRBD2 as D (7 bases). Germline V gene data show CDR1 as MGHDK and CDR2 as SYGVNS. With 4 bases removed from V and 4 bases from J, the gap between germline ends came to 14 bases. This CDR3 spans 15 amino acids. The CDR3 DNA sequence: TGTGCCAGCAGTGGGAGGGGGGGCTTTAAAAACATTCAGTACTTC. It codes for CASSGRGGFKNIQYF.

The chain links TRBV28 to TRBJ1-5; tentative D call: TRBD1 (5 bases). Germline V gene lookup returns CDR1 MDHEN and CDR2 SYDVKM. V was clipped by 6 bases and J by 7 bases, with 13 bases between them. The CDR3 is made up of 13 amino acids. For the CDR3, the DNA is TGTGCCAGCAGGCAGGGAGGGAAGCAGCCCCAGCATTTT. Protein product: CASRQGGKQPQHF.

This clone has more than one count but fewer than ten. The V and J genes are TRBV10-3 and TRBJ1-5, with 9 bases that match TRBD1. V lost 11 bases, J lost 7 bases, and 9 bases stayed unmatched. This CDR3 spans 13 amino acids. CDR1 and CDR2 (germline): ENHRY, SYGVKD. This CDR3 is CAAGQGIRQPQHF. In DNA, the CDR3 is TGTGCCGCCGGACAGGGGATAAGGCAGCCCCAGCATTTT.

This clone appeared once. This rearrangement joins TRBV11-3 to TRBJ2-6; a weak D match, TRBD1 (7 bases). Germline V gene sequence: CDR1 SGHNT, CDR2 YENEEA. The CDR3 sequence is 19 residues long. Trimming removed 1 base from V and 0 bases from J, with 16 bases in between. The CDR3 coding sequence is TGTGCCAGCAGCTTAGGGGGGGACAGAGGCAACTCTGGGGCCAACGTCCTGACTTTC. Its translation is CASSLGGDRGNSGANVLTF.

The V call is TRBV28, the J call TRBJ1-1, with D hard to call. CDR1 and CDR2 (germline): MDHEN, SYDVKM. The CDR3 runs to 11 residues. Trimming cost V 1 base and J 5 bases, with 2 bases left between them. The CDR3 reads CASSLSTEAFF. CDR3 coding DNA: TGTGCCAGCAGTTTATCTACTGAAGCTTTCTTT.

In this sample, this clone turned up a few times. The chain uses TRBV29-1 and TRBJ2-2; 8 positions match TRBD1. The CDR3 is 13 residues long. V trimming: 5 bases; J trimming: 5 bases; junction bases outside the gene matches: 4. Looked up from germline, CDR1 is SQVTM and CDR2 is ANQGSEA. The DNA of the CDR3 is TGCAGCGTTTCTGACAGGGGAACCGGGGAGCTGTTTTTT. This translates into CSVSDRGTGELFF.

This clone appeared a few times. The chain carries TRBV28 and TRBJ2-7; TRBD1 is a possible D gene (6 bases). CDR3 size: 16 residues. Germline loops: CDR1 MDHEN, CDR2 SYDVKM. Between the trimmed V and J ends, which lost 6 bases and 3 bases, there was a span of 21 bases. The CDR3 is CASSTQQGPGIYEQYF. CDR3 DNA sequence: TGTGCCAGCAGCACCCAACAGGGCCCAGGGATCTACGAGCAGTACTTC.

The chain is built from TRBV6-5 and TRBJ1-5; 7 bases are a match to TRBD1. V lost 5 bases and J lost 7; bases outside the gene matches: 8. The CDR3 is made up of 14 amino acids. Germline V gene data show CDR1 as MNHEY and CDR2 as SVGAGI. The DNA for the CDR3 is TGTGCCAGCAGTCAACAGGGGATCGGGCAGCCCCAGCATTTT. Protein: CASSQQGIGQPQHF.

The V and J genes are TRBV10-3 and TRBJ2-1; TRBD1 aligns across 9 bases. V gave up 6 bases and J gave up 7 bases; unmatched junction bases: 7. CDR3 length equals 14 residues. CDR1 and CDR2 from the germline V gene are ENHRY and SYGVKD. CDR3 loop: CAIRSGTGRNEQFF. The CDR3 bases are TGTGCCATCAGGAGCGGGACAGGGCGAAATGAGCAGTTCTTC.

This clone was counted a single time. J is TRBJ1-5 and V is TRBV27; a weak D match, TRBD1 (5 bases). V lost 2 bases and J 0 bases, leaving 8 bases between the germline ends. The CDR3 contains 15 residues. CDR1 is MNHEY, CDR2 SMNVEV, per germline (reference sequence). The CDR3 protein is CASSLGGDSNQPQHF. The CDR3, as DNA: TGTGCCAGCAGTTTAGGGGGGGATAGCAATCAGCCCCAGCATTTT.

The chain is built from TRBV20-1 and TRBJ2-4, with TRBD2 identical over 8 bases. With 3 bases clipped from V and 8 bases from J, the junction kept 9 bases outside the gene matches. The CDR3 consists of 14 residues. In germline, CDR1 is DFQATT, CDR2 SNEGSKA (reference sequence). The CDR3 spells CSASVAGREDIQYF. In nucleotides, the CDR3 is TGCAGTGCTAGTGTAGCGGGGAGGGAGGACATTCAGTACTTC.

J is TRBJ2-5 and V is TRBV5-1; D is uncertain. The V gene's germline CDR1 is SGHRS and CDR2 YFSETQ. The CDR3 contains 13 residues. The V gene lost 4 bases and the J gene lost 4 bases, with 11 bases spanning the gap. The CDR3: CASSRGQSETQYF. The CDR3 DNA follows: TGCGCCAGCAGCCGTGGGCAGTCAGAGACCCAGTACTTC.

V and J are TRBV28 and TRBJ1-3, with D maybe TRBD1 (5 bases). There are 14 residues in the CDR3. The V end lost 3 bases, the J end lost 5 bases, and 11 bases lay between the germline ends. Germline lookup yields CDR1 MDHEN and CDR2 SYDVKM. The CDR3 bases are TGTGCCAGCAGTTTTGGGGGGGTCAGAAACACCATATATTTT. The encoded protein is CASSFGGVRNTIYF.

The rearrangement joins TRBV10-3 to TRBJ2-6; D remains unclear. V shed 0 bases and J shed 4 bases, with 7 bases lying between them. The CDR3 has 15 amino acids. Per the germline V gene, CDR1 is ENHRY and CDR2 is SYGVKD. The DNA of the CDR3 is TGTGCCATCAGTGAGTCAACACCCGGGGCCAACGTCCTGACTTTC. This translates into CAISESTPGANVLTF.

This chain joins TRBV4-1 and TRBJ2-2; D is uncertain. V shed 2 bases and J shed 5 bases, with 12 bases lying between them. This CDR3 spans 15 amino acids. Germline CDR1 MGHRA, CDR2 YSYEKL. Written as DNA, the CDR3 is TGCGCCAGCAGCCAACCCGCTAGAATAACCGGGGAGCTGTTTTTT. It specifies CASSQPARITGELFF.

The CDR3 DNA reads TGTGCCACCGGGGGACAGGGGGAGACCCAGTACTTC. Protein: CATGGQGETQYF. The genes are TRBV24-1 and TRBJ2-5; 10 bases are a match to TRBD1. The germline V gene has CDR1 KGHDR and CDR2 SFDVKD. The CDR3 spans 12 residues. Trimming cost V 9 bases and J 5 bases; bases outside gene matches: 2.

The gene calls are TRBV3-1 (or the pseudogene TRBV3-2) and TRBJ2-7; D gene ambiguous. CDR3 length: 14 residues. The germline V gene has CDR1 LGHDT and CDR2 YNNKEL (reference sequence). Trimming cost V 1 base and J 0 bases, with 7 bases left between them. The CDR3 DNA follows: TGTGCCAGCAGCCAAGGACCAGGCTCCTACGAGCAGTACTTC. As protein: CASSQGPGSYEQYF.

This rearrangement joins TRBV30 to TRBJ2-7, with 9 positions matching TRBD2. This CDR3 is built from 14 residues. In germline, CDR1 is GTSNPN, CDR2 SVGIG (reference sequence). J gave up 0 bases and V 4 bases, and 4 bases lay outside the gene matches. The DNA of the CDR3 is TGTGCCTGGATCCGAGCGGGGGGCTCCTACGAGCAGTACTTC. Its translation: CAWIRAGGSYEQYF.

V gene TRBV4-2 combines with J gene TRBJ2-2; 7 bases map to TRBD1. This CDR3 contains 14 residues. The junction had 1 base not matched to a gene; V was cut back by 3 bases and J by 3 bases. CDR1 and CDR2 from the germline V gene are LGHNA and YNFKEQ. The CDR3 DNA is TGTGCCAGCAGCCAGGACAGGCACACCGGGGAGCTGTTTTTT. It translates to CASSQDRHTGELFF.